The 19 T cell receptor beta chains presented below share a single source sample, sequenced in a study of cytomegalovirus exposure and HLA in healthy donors. Primers included in the PCR were 60 Vbeta and 13 Jbeta primers. Libraries were prepared by immunoSEQ multiplex PCR; TCRdb keeps only in-frame clonotypes and omits some of them. The sample records under 200,000 clones, 68% being singletons. Sequenced input: PBMCs. The receptors come from a woman aged 35 to 49 in good health and CMV-seropositive.

This chain connects TRBV9 to TRBJ2-1, with 10 bases fitting TRBD1. CDR3 length: 15 amino acids. V shed 3 bases, J shed 7 bases, and the junction held 7 bases outside the gene matches. Germline V gene sequence: CDR1 SGDLS, CDR2 YYNGEE. CDR3 in amino acids: CASSDPDRGINEQFF. In DNA form, the CDR3 reads TGTGCCAGCAGCGACCCGGACAGGGGGATAAATGAGCAGTTCTTC.

The V and J genes are TRBV7-6 and TRBJ2-5; D gene uncertain. The V gene's germline CDR1 is SGHVS and CDR2 FNYEAQ. The V and J ends lost 3 bases and 5 bases respectively, with 10 bases between them. This CDR3 has 13 amino acids. CDR3 loop: CASSLRSRETQYF. The CDR3 DNA reads TGTGCCAGCAGCTTGAGGTCGCGGGAGACCCAGTACTTC.

The V call is TRBV11-2, the J call TRBJ2-7, with 8 bases identical to TRBD1. The CDR3 is made up of 12 amino acids. Germline CDR1 is SGHAT and CDR2 is FQNNGV. Trimming at V came to 9 bases and at J to 3 bases, leaving 4 bases not matched to a gene. In nucleotides, the CDR3 is TGTGCCAGTGCAGGGGGCTTCTACGAGCAGTACTTC. As protein: CASAGGFYEQYF.

The rearrangement links TRBV6-5 to TRBJ2-7, with TRBD1 matching over 8 bases. The CDR3 extends over 13 amino acids. With V trimmed by 8 bases and J by 0 bases, 3 bases remained unmatched. Germline values: CDR1 MNHEY, CDR2 SVGAGI. The CDR3 nucleotides read TGTGCCAGCGAGGGACAGGACTCCTACGAGCAGTACTTC. It codes for CASEGQDSYEQYF.

In its sample, this clone was seen once. The chain links TRBV28 to TRBJ1-5; TRBD1 aligns across 7 bases. Germline CDR1 MDHEN, CDR2 SYDVKM. This CDR3 contains 14 residues. V shed 7 bases, J shed 6 bases, and the junction held 9 bases outside the gene matches. As DNA, the CDR3 is TGTGCCAGCATCCCCCAGGGGGAAGGTCAGCCCCAGCATTTT. Translation: CASIPQGEGQPQHF.

The rearrangement links TRBV19 to TRBJ2-7; 8 bases fit TRBD2. Trimming cost V 7 bases and J 1 base; bases outside gene matches: 12. The CDR3 runs to 16 residues. Germline-derived CDR1 and CDR2 are LNHDA and SQIVND (reference sequence). CDR3 DNA: TGTGCCAGTAAGTCCCTTGCGGGGGGCGGTTCCTACGAGCAGTACTTC. Amino acids: CASKSLAGGGSYEQYF. Full variable domain (missing parts from reference TRBV19 and TRBJ2-7): DGGITQSPKYLFRKEGQNVTLSCEQNLNHDAMYWYRQDPGQGLRLIYYSQIVNDFQKGDIAEGYSVSREKKESFPLTVTSAQKNPTAFYLCASKSLAGGGSYEQYFGPGTRLTVT.

The chain employs TRBV6-5 and TRBJ2-3; D perhaps matches TRBD1 (6 bases). The germline V gene encodes CDR1 MNHEY and CDR2 SVGAGI. The CDR3 length is 16 residues. V lost 0 bases and J 2 bases, leaving 12 bases between the germline ends. The CDR3 protein is CASSYSRGHFTDTQYF. DNA of the CDR3: TGTGCCAGCAGTTACTCGAGGGGACACTTCACAGATACGCAGTATTTT.

The chain is built from TRBV28 and TRBJ2-7; maybe TRBD2 (5 bases). Trimming left V 0 bases short and J 0 bases short, with 6 bases between. The germline V gene has CDR1 MDHEN and CDR2 SYDVKM. This CDR3 region has 14 residues. The CDR3 DNA reads as TGTGCCAGCAGTTTATGGGGGAGCTCCTACGAGCAGTACTTC. This translates into CASSLWGSSYEQYF.

The rearrangement uses TRBV7-9 and TRBJ2-5; D call uncertain. CDR1 is SEHNR and CDR2 is FQNEAQ in the germline V gene (reference sequence). CDR3 length: 11 amino acids. Trimming took off 2 bases at V and 8 bases at J, with 6 bases between the two ends. CDR3 sequence reads: CASSLFTTQYF. In DNA, the CDR3 is TGTGCCAGCAGCTTATTCACTACCCAGTACTTC.

The CDR3 here is CASSLGGTEEEKLFF. In DNA, the CDR3 is TGCGCCAGCAGCTTGGGGGGGACAGAAGAAGAAAAACTGTTTTTT. The chain carries TRBV5-1 and TRBJ1-4; 7 bases fit TRBD1. V lost 0 bases, J lost 8 bases, and 7 bases stayed unmatched. This CDR3 region has 15 residues. Germline-derived CDR1 and CDR2 are SGHRS and YFSETQ.

V and J are TRBV6-5 and TRBJ2-7; TRBD2 agrees at 14 bases. The length of the CDR3 is 15 residues. J was trimmed by 6 bases and V by 6 bases; bases with no gene match: 7. Germline V CDR1 and CDR2: MNHEY, SVGAGI. CDR3 in DNA: TGTGCCAGCAGCCCGGGACTAGCGGGAGTTGGCGAGCAGTACTTC. The encoded protein is CASSPGLAGVGEQYF.

This chain joins TRBV5-4 and TRBJ2-6; D gene uncertain. CDR1 and CDR2 (germline): SGHNT, YYREEE (reference sequence). The length of the CDR3 is 17 residues. With 3 bases removed from V and 0 bases from J, the gap between germline ends came to 13 bases. CDR3 sequence: CASSSATRPSGANVLTF. In nucleotides, the CDR3 is TGTGCCAGCAGCTCAGCGACCCGGCCCTCTGGGGCCAACGTCCTGACTTTC.

The J gene is TRBJ2-3, the V gene TRBV5-6, with 7 bases that match TRBD2. Germline CDR1 is SGHDT and CDR2 is YYEEEE. The CDR3 covers 16 residues. V lost 1 base, J lost 2 bases, and 7 bases stayed unmatched. Written as DNA, the CDR3 is TGTGCCAGCAGCTTGTCGTTTAGCGGGTTCACAGATACGCAGTATTTT. Protein: CASSLSFSGFTDTQYF. Complete variable domain (other parts from reference TRBV5-6 and TRBJ2-3): DAGVTQSPTHLIKTRGQQVTLRCSPKSGHDTVSWYQQALGQGPQFIFQYYEEEERQRGNFPDRFSGHQFPNYSSELNVNALLLGDSALYLCASSLSFSGFTDTQYFGPGTRLTVL.

This clone was seen more than once but under ten times. This chain joins TRBV28 and TRBJ1-2, with 10 bases fitting TRBD1. The CDR3 runs to 14 residues. The J segment lost 4 bases and the V segment lost 7 bases, leaving 6 bases of the junction unmatched. The germline CDR1 and CDR2 sequences are MDHEN and SYDVKM. As DNA, the CDR3 is TGTGCCAGCAATCCCGGGACAGGGGCCTATGGCTACACCTTC. Translated: CASNPGTGAYGYTF.

The chain employs TRBV19 and TRBJ1-2; 8 bases fit TRBD1. The ends lost 7 bases at V and 4 bases at J; junction bases unmatched: 5. CDR1 and CDR2 from the germline V gene are LNHDA and SQIVND (reference sequence). The CDR3 is 13 amino acids. This chain's CDR3 is CASTWTGSYGYTF. For the CDR3, the DNA is TGTGCCAGTACTTGGACAGGGTCCTATGGCTACACCTTC.

The sample holds a few counts of this clone. This chain connects TRBV25-1 to TRBJ2-7; 7 bases are shared with TRBD1. The CDR3 covers 16 residues. After removal of 1 base from V and 3 bases from J, the junction contained 9 bases not matched to a gene. Germline V gives CDR1 MGHDK, CDR2 SYGVNS. CDR3 sequence: CASSEFFTGAYYEQYF. DNA for the CDR3: TGTGCCAGCAGTGAATTTTTTACAGGGGCATACTACGAGCAGTACTTC.

V gene TRBV4-3 combines with J gene TRBJ2-3; 9 bases fit TRBD2. Germline lookup yields CDR1 LGHNA and CDR2 YSLEER. The CDR3 is 14 residues long. After removal of 3 bases from V and 4 bases from J, the junction contained 2 bases not matched to a gene. CDR3 bases: TGCGCCAGCAGCCACGGACTAGCGTCAGATACGCAGTATTTT. Protein product: CASSHGLASDTQYF.

V usage is TRBV5-4 and J usage is TRBJ2-5; 7 bases align to TRBD1. V trimming: 3 bases; J trimming: 2 bases; junction bases outside the gene matches: 1. This CDR3 region has 13 residues. Germline-derived CDR1 and CDR2 are SGHNT and YYREEE (reference sequence). The CDR3 nucleotides are TGTGCCAGCAGCTCACAGGGGCAAGAGACCCAGTACTTC. It translates to CASSSQGQETQYF.

The chain uses TRBV4-3 and TRBJ2-3; 10 bases are a match to TRBD2. Trimming at V came to 1 base and at J to 5 bases, leaving 0 bases not matched to a gene. CDR3 length: 14 amino acids. Germline V gene sequence: CDR1 LGHNA, CDR2 YSLEER. The CDR3 reads CASSQGLAGDTQYF. CDR3 nucleotide sequence: TGCGCCAGCAGCCAAGGACTAGCGGGAGATACGCAGTATTTT.